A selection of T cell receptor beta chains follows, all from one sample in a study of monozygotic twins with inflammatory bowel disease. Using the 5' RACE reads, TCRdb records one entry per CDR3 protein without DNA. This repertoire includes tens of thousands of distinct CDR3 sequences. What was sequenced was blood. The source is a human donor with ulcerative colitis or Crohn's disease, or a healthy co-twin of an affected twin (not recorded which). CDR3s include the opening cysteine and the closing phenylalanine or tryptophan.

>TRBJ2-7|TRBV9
CASSRGLQKEQYF
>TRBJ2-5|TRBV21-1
CARSDEETQYF
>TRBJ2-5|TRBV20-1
CSARGTGEVAQYF
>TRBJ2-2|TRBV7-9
CASSSTGTSTGELFF
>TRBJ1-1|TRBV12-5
CASGLVPSSSEVGNTEAFF
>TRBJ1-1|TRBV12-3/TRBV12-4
CASSLQNTEALF
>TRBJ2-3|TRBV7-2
CASGRGGGDTQYF
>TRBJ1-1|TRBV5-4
CASQILGSTEAFF
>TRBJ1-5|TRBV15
CATSRAPQGSQPQHF
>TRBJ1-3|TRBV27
CASNTGDTIYF
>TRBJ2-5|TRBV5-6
CATRRGGQETQYF
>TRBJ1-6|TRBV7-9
CASSLEGLNLSPLHF
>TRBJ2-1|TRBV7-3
CASSPNLGGSYNEQFF
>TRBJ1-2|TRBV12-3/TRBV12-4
CASSFTLGGQGQYGYTF
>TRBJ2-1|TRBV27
CASSSFGESYNEQFF
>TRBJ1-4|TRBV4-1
CASSQGGGALNEKLFF
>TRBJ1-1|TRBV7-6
CASSPTPAGNTEAFF
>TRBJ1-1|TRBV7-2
CASKGTANTEAFF
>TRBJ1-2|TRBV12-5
CASGFQTGAYGYTF
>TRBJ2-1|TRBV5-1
CASSFGGDNEQFF
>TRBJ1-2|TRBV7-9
CASSFGQGRGYGYTF
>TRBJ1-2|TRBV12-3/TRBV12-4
CASNRDRGTYYGYTF
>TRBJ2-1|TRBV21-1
CASSKRSYGNVNEQFF
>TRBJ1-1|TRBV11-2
CASSAQMGVGTEAFF
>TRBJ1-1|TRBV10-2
CASRMGTGWNTEAFF
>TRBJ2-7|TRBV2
CASSMESTYEQYF
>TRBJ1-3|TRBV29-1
CSVDGAGGYSGNTIYF
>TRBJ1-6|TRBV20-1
CSARDPRQGDSPLHF
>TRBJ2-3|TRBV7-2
CASSWRTAGGTQYF
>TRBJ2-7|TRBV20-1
CSARDRETSGGAIEQYF
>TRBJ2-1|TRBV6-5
CASSSGQLNEQFF
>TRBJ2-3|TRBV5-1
CASSPSRGGSDTDTQYF
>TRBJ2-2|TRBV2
CASRRGQGQAGELFF
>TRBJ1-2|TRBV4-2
CASSPTPGQLFYGYTF
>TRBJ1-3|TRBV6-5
CASSYRSAGGNTIYF
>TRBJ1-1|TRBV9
CASSGGQGAIVAEAFF
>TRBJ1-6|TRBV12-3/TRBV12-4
CASRGTGARSPLHF
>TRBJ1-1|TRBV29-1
CSVERQAGTEAFF
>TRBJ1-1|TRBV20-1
CSARVGGRDTEAFF
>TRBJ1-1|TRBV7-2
CASRFAGHTEAFF
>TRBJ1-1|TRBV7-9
CASSLVSGTEAFF
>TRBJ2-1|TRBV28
CATHNRGDGKNEQFF
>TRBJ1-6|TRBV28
CASSLGQGGVHF
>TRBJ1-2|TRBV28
CASSSFRRGIWYTF
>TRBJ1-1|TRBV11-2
CASSLAWGQGRTEAFF
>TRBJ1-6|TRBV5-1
CASSPKTGGESPLHF
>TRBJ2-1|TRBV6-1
CASSPGTSGVNEQFF
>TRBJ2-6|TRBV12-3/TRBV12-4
CASSPDENSGANVLTF
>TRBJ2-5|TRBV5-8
CASSLSLRERETQYF
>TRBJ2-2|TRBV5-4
CASSLGDFFSGELFF
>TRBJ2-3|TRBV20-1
CSAPPSGSTDTQYF
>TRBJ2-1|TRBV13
CASSLDLRGANEQFF
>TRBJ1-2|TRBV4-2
CASSQGFGYGYTF